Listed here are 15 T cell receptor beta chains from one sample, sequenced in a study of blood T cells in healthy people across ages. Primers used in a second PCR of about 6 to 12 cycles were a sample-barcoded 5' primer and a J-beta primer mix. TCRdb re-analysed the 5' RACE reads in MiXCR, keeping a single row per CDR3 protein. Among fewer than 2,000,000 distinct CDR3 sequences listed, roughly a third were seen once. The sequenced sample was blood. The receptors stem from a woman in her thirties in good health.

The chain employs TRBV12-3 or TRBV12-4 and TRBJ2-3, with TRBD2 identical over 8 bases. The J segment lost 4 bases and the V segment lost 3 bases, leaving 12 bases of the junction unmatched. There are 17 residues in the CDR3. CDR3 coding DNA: TGTGCCAGCAGTTTCCCCCCGGGCGGGGGGATCGCAGATACGCAGTATTTT. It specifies CASSFPPGGGIADTQYF.

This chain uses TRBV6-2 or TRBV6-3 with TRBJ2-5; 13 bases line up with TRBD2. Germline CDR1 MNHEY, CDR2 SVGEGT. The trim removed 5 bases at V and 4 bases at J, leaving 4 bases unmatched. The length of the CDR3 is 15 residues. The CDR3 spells CASSAGTSGAETQYF. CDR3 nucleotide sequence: TGTGCCAGCAGTGCCGGGACTAGCGGGGCAGAGACCCAGTACTTC.

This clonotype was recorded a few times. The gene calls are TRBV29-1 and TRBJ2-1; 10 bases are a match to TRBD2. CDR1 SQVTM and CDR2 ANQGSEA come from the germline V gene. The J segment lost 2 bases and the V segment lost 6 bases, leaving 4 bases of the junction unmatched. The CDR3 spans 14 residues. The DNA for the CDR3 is TGCAGCGTCTCGAGCGGGAGGGCCTACAATGAGCAGTTCTTC. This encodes CSVSSGRAYNEQFF.

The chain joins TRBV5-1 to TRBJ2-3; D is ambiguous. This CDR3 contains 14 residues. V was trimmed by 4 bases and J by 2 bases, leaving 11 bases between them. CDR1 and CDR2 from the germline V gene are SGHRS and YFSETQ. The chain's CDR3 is CASSLQLNTDTQYF. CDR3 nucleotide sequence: TGCGCCAGCAGCCTTCAGCTTAACACAGATACGCAGTATTTT.

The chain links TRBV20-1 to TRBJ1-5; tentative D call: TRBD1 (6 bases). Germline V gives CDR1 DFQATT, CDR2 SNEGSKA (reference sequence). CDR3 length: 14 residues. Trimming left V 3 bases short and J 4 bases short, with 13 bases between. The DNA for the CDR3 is TGCAGTGCTAGCCAGACAGGTCGTAATCAGCCCCAGCATTTT. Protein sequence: CSASQTGRNQPQHF.

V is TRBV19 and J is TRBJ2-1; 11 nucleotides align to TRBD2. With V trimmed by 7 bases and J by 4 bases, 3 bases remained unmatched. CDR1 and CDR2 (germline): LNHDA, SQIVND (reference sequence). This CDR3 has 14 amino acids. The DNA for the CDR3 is TGTGCCAGTAAGGGACTAGCGGTTTACAATGAGCAGTTCTTC. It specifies CASKGLAVYNEQFF. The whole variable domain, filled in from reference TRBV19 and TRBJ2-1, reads DGGITQSPKYLFRKEGQNVTLSCEQNLNHDAMYWYRQDPGQGLRLIYYSQIVNDFQKGDIAEGYSVSREKKESFPLTVTSAQKNPTAFYLCASKGLAVYNEQFFGPGTRLTVL.

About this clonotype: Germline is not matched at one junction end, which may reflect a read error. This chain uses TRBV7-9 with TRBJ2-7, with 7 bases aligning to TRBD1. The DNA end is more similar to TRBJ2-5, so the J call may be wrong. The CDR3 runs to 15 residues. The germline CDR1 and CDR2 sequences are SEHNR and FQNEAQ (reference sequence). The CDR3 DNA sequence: TGTGCCAGCAACTTAGCAACGACAGGGTGGGAGACCCAGTACTTC. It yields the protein CASNLATTGWETQYF.

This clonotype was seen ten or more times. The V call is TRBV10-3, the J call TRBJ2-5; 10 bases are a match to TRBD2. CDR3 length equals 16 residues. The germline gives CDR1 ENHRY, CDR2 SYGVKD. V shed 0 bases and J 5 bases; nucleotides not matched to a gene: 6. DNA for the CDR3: TGTGCCATCAGTGAGTCTGCTAGCGGGGGTTCTGAGACCCAGTACTTC. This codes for CAISESASGGSETQYF.

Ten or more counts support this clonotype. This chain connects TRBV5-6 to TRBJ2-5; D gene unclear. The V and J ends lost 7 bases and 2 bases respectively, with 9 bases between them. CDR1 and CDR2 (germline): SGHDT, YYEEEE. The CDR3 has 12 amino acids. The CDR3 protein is CASGTPQETQYF. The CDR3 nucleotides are TGTGCCAGCGGTACACCGCAAGAGACCCAGTACTTC.

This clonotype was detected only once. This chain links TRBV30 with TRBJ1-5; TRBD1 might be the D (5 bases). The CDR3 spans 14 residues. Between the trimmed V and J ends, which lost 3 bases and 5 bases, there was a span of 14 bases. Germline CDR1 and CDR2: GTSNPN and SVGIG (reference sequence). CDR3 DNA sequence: TGTGCCTGGAGCCGGGACGGCTCTCATCAGCCCCAGCATTTT. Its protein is CAWSRDGSHQPQHF.

The CDR3 DNA reads as TGTGCCAGCACGGGACGGATCTACGAGCAGTACTTC. Translating gives CASTGRIYEQYF. This chain links TRBV6-1 with TRBJ2-7, with D perhaps given as TRBD1 or TRBD2 (5 bases each). The CDR3 length is 12 residues. Trimming took off 7 bases at V and 3 bases at J, with 10 bases between the two ends. Germline lookup yields CDR1 MNHNS and CDR2 SASEGT.

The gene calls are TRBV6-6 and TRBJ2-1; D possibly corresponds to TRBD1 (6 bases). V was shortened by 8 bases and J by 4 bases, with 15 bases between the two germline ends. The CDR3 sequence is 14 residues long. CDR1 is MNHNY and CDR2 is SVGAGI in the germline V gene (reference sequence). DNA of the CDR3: TGTGCCAGCGGGGACCGGGACACTTACAATGAGCAGTTCTTC. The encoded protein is CASGDRDTYNEQFF.

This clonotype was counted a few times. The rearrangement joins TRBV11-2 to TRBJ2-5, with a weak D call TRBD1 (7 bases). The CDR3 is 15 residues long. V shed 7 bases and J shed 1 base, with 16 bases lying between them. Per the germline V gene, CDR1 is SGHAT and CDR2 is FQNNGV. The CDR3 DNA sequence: TGTGCCAGCACCTCGTGGAGGGGGCCCCAAGAGACCCAGTACTTC. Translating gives CASTSWRGPQETQYF.

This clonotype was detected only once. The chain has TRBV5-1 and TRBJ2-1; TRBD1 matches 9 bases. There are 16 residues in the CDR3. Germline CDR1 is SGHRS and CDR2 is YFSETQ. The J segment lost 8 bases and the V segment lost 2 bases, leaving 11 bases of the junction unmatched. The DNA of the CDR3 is TGCGCCAGCAGCTTCCTCGGACAGGGGTCTGTAGATGAGCAGTTCTTC. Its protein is CASSFLGQGSVDEQFF.

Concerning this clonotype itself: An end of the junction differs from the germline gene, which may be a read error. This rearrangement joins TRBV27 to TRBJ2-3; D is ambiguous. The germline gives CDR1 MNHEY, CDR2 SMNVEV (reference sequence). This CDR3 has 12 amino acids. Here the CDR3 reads CTSSLFTDTQYF. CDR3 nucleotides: TGTACCAGCAGTCTATTCACAGATACGCAGTATTTT.